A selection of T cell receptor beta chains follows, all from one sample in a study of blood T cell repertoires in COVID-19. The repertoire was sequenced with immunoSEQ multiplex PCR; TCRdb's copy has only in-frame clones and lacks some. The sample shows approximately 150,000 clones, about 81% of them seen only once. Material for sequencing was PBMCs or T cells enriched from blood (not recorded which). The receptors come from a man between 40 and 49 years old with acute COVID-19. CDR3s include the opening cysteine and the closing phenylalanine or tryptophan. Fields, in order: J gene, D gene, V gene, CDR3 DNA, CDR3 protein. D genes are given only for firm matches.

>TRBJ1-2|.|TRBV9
TGTGCCAGCAGCTCGGGGGGGTGGATCTCTAACTATGGCTACACCTTC
CASSSGGWISNYGYTF
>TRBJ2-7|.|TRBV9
TGTGCCAGCAGCGTGTCAGCGGCTCACCTCTACGAGCAGTACTTC
CASSVSAAHLYEQYF
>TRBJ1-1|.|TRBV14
TGTGCCAGCAGCTTCGGGTGGAACACTGAAGCTTTCTTT
CASSFGWNTEAFF
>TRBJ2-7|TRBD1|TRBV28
TGTGCCAGCAGTTTATGGGAGAGGGGGACAGGGTCTCCCTCCGAGCAGTACTTC
CASSLWERGTGSPSEQYF
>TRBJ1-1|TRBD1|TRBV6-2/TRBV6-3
TGTGCCAGCAGCGAACCTCCGGGACAGCCTAACCGGGCTTTCTTT
CASSEPPGQPNRAFF
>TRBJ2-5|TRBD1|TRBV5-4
TGTGCCAGCAGCTTACCGGGACAGGGGTACGAGGCCCAGTACTTC
CASSLPGQGYEAQYF
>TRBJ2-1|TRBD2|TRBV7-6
TGTGCCAGCAGCCCCCTAGCGGGGGGGCATTCTGAGCAGTTCTTC
CASSPLAGGHSEQFF
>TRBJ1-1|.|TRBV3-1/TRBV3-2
TGTGCCAGCAGCCAAGAAACCCTCCCAGGTTTCATGAACACTGAAGCTTTCTTT
CASSQETLPGFMNTEAFF
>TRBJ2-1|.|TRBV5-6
TGTGCCAGCAGCTTGAAGGATCTAGTTGAGCAGTTCTTC
CASSLKDLVEQFF
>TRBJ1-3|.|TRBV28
TGTGCCAGCGCTACGGGCCGGTCGGGAGAGACCATATATTTT
CASATGRSGETIYF
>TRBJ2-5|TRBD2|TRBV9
TGTGCCAGCAGCGTTAGCGGGAGGGGGGAGTTAGAGACCCAGTACTTC
CASSVSGRGELETQYF